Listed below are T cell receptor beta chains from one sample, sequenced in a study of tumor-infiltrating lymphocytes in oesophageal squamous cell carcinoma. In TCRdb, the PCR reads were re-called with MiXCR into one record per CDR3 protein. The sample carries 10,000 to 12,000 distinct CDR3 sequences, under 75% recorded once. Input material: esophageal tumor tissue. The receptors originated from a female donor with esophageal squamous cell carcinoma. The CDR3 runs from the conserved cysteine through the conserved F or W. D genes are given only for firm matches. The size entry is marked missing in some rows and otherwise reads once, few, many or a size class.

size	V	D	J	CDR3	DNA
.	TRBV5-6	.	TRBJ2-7	CASSVTYEQYF	TGTGCCAGCAGCGTTACCTACGAGCAGTACTTC
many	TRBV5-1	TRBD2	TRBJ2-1	CASSLRWGGNNEQFF	TGCGCCAGCAGCTTACGGTGGGGAGGGAACAATGAGCAGTTCTTC
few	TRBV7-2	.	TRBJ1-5	CATRVGNQPQHF	TGTGCCACCAGGGTGGGCAATCAGCCCCAGCATTTT
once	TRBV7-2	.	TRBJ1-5	CASSSFYSNQPQHF	TGTGCCAGCAGCTCCTTCTATAGCAATCAGCCCCAGCATTTT
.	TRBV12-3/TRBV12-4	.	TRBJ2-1	CASSFLTGSSYNEQFF	TGTGCCAGCAGTTTCCTCACAGGGAGCTCCTACAATGAGCAGTTCTTC
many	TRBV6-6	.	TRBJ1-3	CASSYSRGVSGNTIYF	TGTGCCAGCAGTTACTCGAGGGGGGTCTCTGGAAACACCATATATTTT
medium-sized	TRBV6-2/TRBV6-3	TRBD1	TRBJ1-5	CASSYTGVQPQHF	TGTGCCAGCAGTTACACAGGGGTTCAGCCCCAGCATTTT
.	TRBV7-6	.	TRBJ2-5	CASSLGVASETQYF	TGTGCCAGCAGCTTAGGTGTAGCGTCAGAGACCCAGTACTTC
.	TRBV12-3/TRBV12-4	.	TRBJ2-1	CASSEYNEQFF	TGTGCCAGCAGCGAATACAATGAGCAGTTCTTC
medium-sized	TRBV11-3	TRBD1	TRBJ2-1	CATNRDSVVNEQFF	TGTGCCACTAACCGGGACAGCGTGGTCAATGAGCAGTTCTTC
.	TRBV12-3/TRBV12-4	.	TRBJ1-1	CASSLDAGLTEAFF	TGTGCCAGCAGTTTAGACGCGGGCCTCACTGAAGCTTTCTTT
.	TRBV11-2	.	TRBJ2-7	CASTPGRTYEQYF	TGTGCCAGCACCCCGGGGCGCACCTACGAGCAGTACTTC
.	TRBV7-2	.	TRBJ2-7	CASSLEAGDTYEQYF	TGTGCCAGCAGCTTAGAGGCAGGGGATACCTACGAGCAGTACTTC
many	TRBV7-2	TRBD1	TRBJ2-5	CASSAAGQGWETQYF	TGTGCCAGCAGCGCCGCGGGACAGGGGTGGGAGACCCAGTACTTC
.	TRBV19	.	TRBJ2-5	CASSFRDSIKMVYF	TGTGCCAGTAGTTTCCGGGACTCGATCAAGATGGTGTACTTC
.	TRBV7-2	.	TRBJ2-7	CASSLAGPTRTWVYEQYF	TGTGCCAGCAGCTTAGCAGGGCCAACCAGGACATGGGTTTACGAGCAGTACTTC
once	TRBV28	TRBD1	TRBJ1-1	CASSLGTEGNTEAFF	TGTGCCAGCAGTTTAGGGACAGAGGGGAACACTGAAGCTTTCTTT
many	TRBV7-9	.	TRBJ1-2	CASSLKGNYGYTF	TGTGCCAGCAGCTTAAAGGGAAACTATGGCTACACCTTC
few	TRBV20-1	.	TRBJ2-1	CSARTPGGGGSNEQFF	TGCAGTGCTAGAACCCCCGGGGGAGGTGGGTCAAATGAGCAGTTCTTC
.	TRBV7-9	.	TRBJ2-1	CASSLTPRGAYNEQFF	TGTGCCAGCAGCTTAACCCCCAGGGGCGCCTACAATGAGCAGTTCTTC
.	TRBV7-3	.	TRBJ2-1	CASSPGQMWSGMTGAEQFF	TGTGCCAGCAGCCCGGGACAGATGTGGTCAGGGATGACGGGGGCTGAGCAGTTCTTC
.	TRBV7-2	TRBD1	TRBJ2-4	CASSLTGNIQYF	TGTGCCAGCAGCTTGACAGGGAACATTCAGTACTTC
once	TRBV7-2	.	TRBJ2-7	CASSFSRQTSGEQYF	TGTGCCAGCAGCTTTAGTCGTCAAACTTCGGGCGAGCAGTACTTC
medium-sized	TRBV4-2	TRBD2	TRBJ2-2	CASSQAAGGTLSQTGELFF	TGTGCCAGCAGCCAAGCAGCGGGAGGGACCCTAAGTCAGACCGGGGAGCTGTTTTTT